This TCR beta chain was captured by sequencing in a study of blood T cell repertoires in COVID-19. Clones were sequenced by immunoSEQ multiplex PCR, and TCRdb holds only the in-frame ones, with some missing. Of approximately 280,000 clones listed, 84% are singletons. Material for sequencing was peripheral blood. This TCR came from a human donor with COVID-19, enrolled during active disease. The donor label of this sample is uncertain.

The CDR3 sequence: CASSLAVSSYNEQFF. In DNA form, the CDR3 reads TGTGCCAGCAGTTTAGCGGTGAGCTCCTACAATGAGCAGTTCTTC. The chain combines TRBV27 with TRBJ2-1; D unresolved. The CDR3 has 15 residues. V was pared by 2 bases and J by 0 bases, with 8 bases between. Germline CDR1 reads MNHEY; CDR2 reads SMNVEV (reference sequence).